This entry is about one T cell receptor beta chain. What this receptor recognizes is not known. No much larger clone is present one base from it, and per-base qualities are unavailable. The cohort consisted of 650 to 700 healthy bone marrow donors. At the time of sampling, every cohort member was nominally healthy, though immune exposures that went unrecorded were likely present. The donor was CMV seronegative and was included in the group of under 450 seronegative cohort members. A peripheral blood sample was provided by each donor, and peripheral blood mononuclear cells were used for TCR beta sequencing. The Qiagen DNeasy Blood Extraction Kit was used to extract genomic DNA from the blood cell samples. The CDR3 runs 15 residues from the cysteine to the phenylalanine. Only the CDR3 region is kept as DNA, spanning 45 bases read in frame from base 1. CDR1 SGHDN and CDR2 FVKESK are derived from the germline V gene. The junction shows trimming of 4 bases on V and 4 bases on J, plus 16 bases between the germline ends.

This entry comes from a study of cytomegalovirus exposure and HLA in healthy donors (TCRdb year 2017). For context, the study as a whole: An earlier analysis of some 550 of the donors reported approximately 300 Gb of sequence data and about 100 million unique TCR beta sequences from about 200 million T cells. An early release covering some 640 HLA-typed donors comprised around 300 gigabases of sequencing data and about 90 million unique TCR sequences. Of the roughly 430 genotyped donors, about 84% fell in the genetic ancestry cluster associated with self-reported Caucasian donors. The study aimed to test whether cataloging public T cell receptors could reveal signatures of past pathogen exposure. The study profiled the T cell repertoires of about 640 subjects by immunosequencing and related them to cytomegalovirus serostatus. In addition to the first cohort of approximately 670 subjects, a separate validation cohort of 120 different subjects was used. To predict cytomegalovirus infection status, the study combined high-throughput TCR immunosequencing, statistical association of individual TCRs with disease status, and machine learning. To study patterns of TCR occurrence, a later analysis re-analyzed previously published TCR beta repertoires from 666 donors and added high-resolution HLA genotyping. In the later analysis, no new phenotypic data were used to find candidate immune exposures; instead, reliance was placed on TCR beta sequences and their occurrence across donors. In an earlier analysis of a few hundred of the donors, high-throughput TCR beta sequencing was used to judge whether each TCR beta V gene segment behaved as functional or pseudogenic. Donor age, sex, ethnicity and CMV serostatus were collected together with the repertoire data. In a later genetic analysis, genome-wide SNP genotypes for about three fifths of the roughly 670 donors were used, and that subset was treated as a discovery cohort. Every discovery cohort repertoire had been produced on one sequencing platform. Both class I and class II loci were covered by HLA typing, at four-digit resolution. Typing coverage varied by locus: roughly 620-640 donors for A, B, C, DRB1 and DQB1; 500 to 550 for DQA1; about 600 for DPA1; approximately 450 for DPB1. Several DR-DQ haplotypes were treated as single units for association and clustering because of strong linkage in the cohort. Among around 400 genotyped donors of the cohort, an average of around 220,000 unique TCR beta nucleotide sequences was sequenced per donor, of which roughly 17% were non-productive.

Findings and caveats that apply to the study as a whole: Assigning TCR associations to individual alleles was difficult when HLA alleles, especially DR and DQ, strongly co-occurred. Presence/absence analyses assumed roughly uniform sequencing depth across donors, an assumption that may not hold. The authors suggested that the approach could potentially be extended to other disease states and immunological phenotypes. A group of highly shared sequence variants was considered likely to be a technical artifact of the sequencing pipeline. Most TCR sequences were observed very rarely across donors, whereas some public TCRs were present in many individuals. A further reported finding was that TCR beta sequences accurately predicted the HLA-A and HLA-B alleles for most subjects in the first cohort. According to a later analysis, TCR association rates differed among HLA loci, with DRB1 alleles showing the most associated TCRs and HLA-C alleles showing the fewest. Some IMGT-functional V segments, including TRBV6-2 and TRBV6-3, could not be distinguished by the 87-base-pair reads and were therefore excluded. Several of the top co-occurrence clusters appeared to be linked to parvovirus B19, influenza, CMV and Epstein-Barr virus, according to a later analysis. HLA typing was unavailable for some donors at each locus, so association tests used only the typed subset. The study listed 150 to 200 TCR beta chains as associated with cytomegalovirus. Because counts were too low, 15 to 20 rarely observed V segments, including chromosome 9 orphons, were left out of the earlier analysis of about 500 of the donors. In this cohort, only TCR beta chains were sequenced, and detectable features were limited by the absence of alpha or paired-chain data. In both the original and validation cohorts, the classifier was reported to diagnose cytomegalovirus status with high specificity and sensitivity. Correlated functional status among segregating V segments might reflect linkage disequilibrium, but an unknown experimental factor could not be ruled out. According to a later analysis, most CMV-associated TCR beta chains appeared to be HLA-restricted, and the HLA associations seemed to be driven largely by CMV exposure. A few of the identified cytomegalovirus-associated TCR beta chains were confirmed in vitro to be specific for cytomegalovirus antigens. An earlier analysis of 587 of the donors showed that most TCR beta V segments appeared in productive rearrangements either about 87% or about 30% of the time, which broadly matched IMGT annotations. A later genetic analysis reported fewer N-insertions in productive TCRs among donors in an Asian-associated ancestry cluster than the roughly 720-donor mean. For the cohort, immune exposure information was limited to CMV serostatus. In a later analysis, HLA-associated TCR beta chains were found to be more clonally expanded and to have lower generation probabilities than equally common non-associated chains. Specific HLA alleles were associated with over 15,000 TCR beta sequences at a false discovery rate of 0.05 in a later analysis. A later genetic analysis associated a missense DCLRE1C variant with V-gene and J-gene trimming of TCR beta chains, and an independent cohort replicated the association.

The library was made by the immunoSEQ multiplex PCR assay. For the multiplex PCR, a mixture combining 60 forward primers for TCR Vbeta segments and 13 reverse primers for TCR Jbeta segments was used. A multiplex PCR assay on genomic DNA amplified the CDR3 region of rearranged TCR beta genes. On the Illumina HiSeq System, the amplified TCR beta libraries were sequenced as 87-base-pair reads. The original pipeline was this. A later analysis tallied 75 million to 95 million unique TCR beta chains across the 660 or so repertoires, and approximately 12 million of those chains were shared by two or more donors. Raw reads were error-corrected and collapsed into unique sequences by a nearest-neighbor algorithm in which closely related sequences were merged to remove PCR and sequencing errors. To assign V, D and J gene segments, CDR3 sequences were aligned to IMGT reference sequences. For a sequence to be retained, a match of at least six nucleotides to both a V gene segment and a J gene segment was required. Rearrangements were classified as productive when the CDR3 lacked stop codons and remained in frame with V and J, and all other rearrangements were classified as non-productive. Following IMGT convention, CDR3 was defined as the stretch from the second conserved V-encoded cysteine to the conserved J-encoded phenylalanine. In an earlier analysis of roughly 580 of the donors, sequences lacking an unambiguous match to a single V gene segment were excluded. An earlier analysis of under 750 of the donors called V segments functional above 56.7% productive rearrangements and segregating when the between-donor standard deviation exceeded 5%. A statistical classification framework was built for diagnosing cytomegalovirus status from the catalog of TCR beta chain sequences. V and J gene assignment, in a later analysis, came from comparing TCR nucleotide sequences with IMGT/GENE-DB human TR gene sequences. A later analysis assigned CDR3 sequences and most-parsimonious VDJ recombination scenarios with the TCRdist pipeline. In a later analysis, each TCR beta chain was defined by its CDR3 amino acid sequence together with its V-gene family, and reads lacking a unique V-gene family were excluded. A later analysis removed several hundred highly shared, low-generation-probability nucleotide sequences to deal with suspected cross-contamination and a sequencing artifact. A later analysis calculated a clonal expansion index for each public chain from normalized within-repertoire ranks of inferred template counts. A later analysis computed generation probabilities with a VDJ recombination model fitted to out-of-frame rearrangements, and checked the results against IGoR. Hypergeometric tests were used in a later analysis to score TCR-TCR, TCR-HLA and TCR-CMV co-occurrence, with a repertoire-size bias correction applied to the TCR pairs. In a later analysis, false discovery rates were estimated by permuting HLA or CMV assignments 20 times. In a later analysis, co-occurring TCRs were grouped using DBSCAN, and TCRdist sequence similarity was added for clustering within HLA-allele-positive subsets. Repertoires with fewer than 30,000 or more than 120,000 public chains, plus five repertoires with anomalous nucleotide sharing, were excluded from co-occurrence clustering. As stored in TCRdb, this immuneACCESS dataset retains in-frame rearrangements with V and J assigned. A fraction of the clones does not appear; measured against another copy, unresolved V genes explain less than half of the discrepancy, and the remainder lacks a known reason. V and J calls and clone size are those listed in that table; D and trimming were worked out from the DNA. This sample is represented by about 86,000 clones; 60% to 80% of them were singletons. Nearly 6% of the sample is held by the ten biggest clonotypes.

The sample was PBMCs. The receptor's source is a female donor in good health and CMV-seronegative. The receptor chain draws on TRBV14 and TRBJ1-1, and TRBD1 may be the D gene, going by 5 matching bases. The DNA sequence reads TGTGCCAGCAGCCGAGAGGGACGGGGGAGCACTGAAGCTTTCTTT. This translates into CASSREGRGSTEAFF.